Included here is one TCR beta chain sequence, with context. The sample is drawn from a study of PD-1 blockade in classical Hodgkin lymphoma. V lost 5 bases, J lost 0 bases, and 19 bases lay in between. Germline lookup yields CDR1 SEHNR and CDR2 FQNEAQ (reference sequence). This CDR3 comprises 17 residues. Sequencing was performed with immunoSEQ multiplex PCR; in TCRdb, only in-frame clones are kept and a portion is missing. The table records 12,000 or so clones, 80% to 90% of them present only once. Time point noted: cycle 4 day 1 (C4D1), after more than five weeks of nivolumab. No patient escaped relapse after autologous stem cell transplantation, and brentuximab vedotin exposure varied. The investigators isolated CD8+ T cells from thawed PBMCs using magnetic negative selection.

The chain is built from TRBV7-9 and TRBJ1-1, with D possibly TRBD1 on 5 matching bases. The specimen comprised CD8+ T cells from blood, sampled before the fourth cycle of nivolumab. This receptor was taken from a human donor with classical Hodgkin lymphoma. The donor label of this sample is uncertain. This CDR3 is CASSLTRDESMNTEAFF. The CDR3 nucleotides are TGTGCCAGCAGCCTAACCCGGGACGAATCTATGAACACTGAAGCTTTCTTT.